This TCR beta chain derives from a study of Tregs in tolerant kidney transplant recipients. The V gene's germline CDR1 is MNHEY and CDR2 SMNVEV (reference sequence). This CDR3 spans 19 amino acids. V lost 5 bases and J lost 0; bases outside the gene matches: 13. The study, taken as a whole, reports: Expanding Tregs on activated donor B cells appeared to best identify donor-specific TCRbeta clones. This study did not directly address biological reproducibility.

Points on this clone: Its specificity is not known.

Thawed PBMCs were FACS-sorted into unstimulated CD4+CD25+CD127- regulatory T cells, CD4+CD25- non-regulatory cells, CD4 and CD8 cells. TCRdb keeps only in-frame clones here, not all; method: immunoSEQ multiplex PCR. The sample consists of some 74,000 clones, more than 85% of them appearing once. The genes are TRBV27 and TRBJ1-2; 12 positions match TRBD1. This receptor was obtained from a human donor who received a combined kidney and bone marrow transplant. Sequencing used Tregs from blood, obtained before the transplant. The CDR3 DNA follows: TGTGCCAGCAGTGGTTATGCTAACCGGGACAGGGGGCCTAACTATGGCTACACCTTC. Amino acids: CASSGYANRDRGPNYGYTF.